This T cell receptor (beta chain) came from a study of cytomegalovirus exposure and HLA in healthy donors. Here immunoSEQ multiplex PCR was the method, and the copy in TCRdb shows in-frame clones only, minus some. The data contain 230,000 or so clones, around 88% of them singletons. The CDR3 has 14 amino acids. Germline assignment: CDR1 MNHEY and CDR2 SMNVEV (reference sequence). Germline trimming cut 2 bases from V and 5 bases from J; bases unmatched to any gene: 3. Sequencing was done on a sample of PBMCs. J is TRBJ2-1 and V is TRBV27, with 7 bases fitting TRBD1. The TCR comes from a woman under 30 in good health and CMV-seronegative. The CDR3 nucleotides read TGTGCCAGCAGTTTACCCGGGACAGACAATGAGCAGTTCTTC. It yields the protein CASSLPGTDNEQFF.